This entry lists 21 T cell receptor beta chains sequenced from one sample in a study of T cell responses to AZD1222 COVID-19 vaccine. Only in-frame clones appear in the TCRdb table, and some are missing; sequencing was by immunoSEQ multiplex PCR. The data contain 160,000 or so clones, 70% to 90% of them singletons. The specimen comprised peripheral blood, sampled 28 days after the second dose of the MenACWY control vaccine. Receptor source: an adult who received the MenACWY meningococcal vaccine as a control.

Only one count was recorded for this clone. This chain connects TRBV28 to TRBJ1-2; D gene unclear. The CDR3 is 13 amino acids. Germline values: CDR1 MDHEN, CDR2 SYDVKM. V was shortened by 4 bases and J by 2 bases, with 8 bases between the two germline ends. In DNA, the CDR3 is TGTGCCAGCAGTTCCCGTTCCAACTATGGCTACACCTTC. Translation gives CASSSRSNYGYTF.

The rearrangement uses TRBV5-1 and TRBJ1-4; 8 nucleotides line up with TRBD1. Trimming at V came to 7 bases and at J to 7 bases, leaving 9 bases not matched to a gene. Per germline, CDR1 SGHRS and CDR2 YFSETQ. CDR3 length: 14 amino acids. The CDR3 sequence is CASHSGQVREKLFF. The CDR3 DNA reads as TGCGCCAGCCATTCGGGACAGGTCCGTGAAAAACTGTTTTTT.

CDR3 amino acids: CASSPREGLAGPDTQYF. CDR3 nucleotide sequence: TGTGCCAGCAGCCCCAGGGAGGGACTAGCGGGACCAGATACGCAGTATTTT. The chain uses TRBV4-2 and TRBJ2-3, with 13 bases aligning to TRBD2. This CDR3 is built from 17 residues. With V trimmed by 4 bases and J by 4 bases, 8 bases remained unmatched. The V gene's germline CDR1 is LGHNA and CDR2 YNFKEQ.

The rearrangement links TRBV28 to TRBJ2-5; TRBD2 might be the D (6 bases). The CDR3 extends over 14 amino acids. Trimming took off 2 bases at V and 5 bases at J, with 12 bases between the two ends. In germline, CDR1 is MDHEN, CDR2 SYDVKM. The CDR3 spells CASSLSPAGETQYF. CDR3 bases: TGTGCCAGCAGTTTAAGTCCCGCGGGGGAGACCCAGTACTTC.

The V and J genes are TRBV11-2 and TRBJ1-1; D is unclear. V lost 7 bases and J lost 5, with 14 bases in between. The length of the CDR3 is 13 residues. From germline, CDR1 is SGHAT and CDR2 FQNNGV. The CDR3 DNA follows: TGTGCCAGCACCTATACTACAGCAACTGAAGCTTTCTTT. Translation gives CASTYTTATEAFF.

This clone was detected once. The V gene is TRBV24-1, the J gene TRBJ1-2; tentative D call: TRBD1 (5 bases). V lost 4 bases, J lost 2 bases, and 13 bases lay in between. The germline V gene encodes CDR1 KGHDR and CDR2 SFDVKD. The CDR3 contains 15 residues. The CDR3 sequence is CATSDSGPTNYGYTF. CDR3 in DNA: TGTGCCACCAGTGACTCGGGACCCACAAACTATGGCTACACCTTC.

This clone was picked up a small number of times. The J gene is TRBJ1-2, the V gene TRBV10-3; no clear D. CDR1 is ENHRY and CDR2 is SYGVKD in the germline V gene. The CDR3 runs to 13 residues. Trimming shortened V by 2 bases and J by 0 bases, and 4 bases separated the two germline ends. The CDR3: CAISEGPNYGYTF. Written as DNA, the CDR3 is TGTGCCATCAGTGAGGGCCCTAACTATGGCTACACCTTC.

The chain has TRBV9 and TRBJ1-1; D remains ambiguous. Germline loops: CDR1 SGDLS, CDR2 YYNGEE. V lost 0 bases to trimming and J lost 0 bases, with 15 bases between them. The CDR3 loop spans 17 amino acids. In DNA form, the CDR3 reads TGTGCCAGCAGCGTAGCGGAACAACCCCTTATGAACACTGAAGCTTTCTTT. Its protein is CASSVAEQPLMNTEAFF.

The chain is built from TRBV27 and TRBJ2-3; 11 positions match TRBD2. Germline lookup yields CDR1 MNHEY and CDR2 SMNVEV (reference sequence). V shed 7 bases, J shed 2 bases, and the junction held 5 bases outside the gene matches. The CDR3 sequence is 15 residues long. CDR3 nucleotide sequence: TGTGCCAGCACCGGGACTAGCGGTAACACAGATACGCAGTATTTT. This translates into CASTGTSGNTDTQYF.

The V gene is TRBV7-9, the J gene TRBJ1-1; D remains ambiguous. The V end was cut by 1 base, the J end by 10 bases, with 10 bases between. The CDR3 has 12 residues. Germline values: CDR1 SEHNR, CDR2 FQNEAQ (reference sequence). This CDR3 is CASSLDPNIAFF. The CDR3 DNA reads TGTGCCAGCAGCTTAGACCCCAACATAGCTTTCTTT.

This chain connects TRBV6-6 to TRBJ2-2; no firm D call. The germline gives CDR1 MNHNY, CDR2 SVGAGI (reference sequence). V lost 5 bases and J lost 2, with 18 bases in between. The CDR3 runs to 17 residues. Here the CDR3 reads CASSPSGRGPNTGELFF. In DNA, the CDR3 is TGTGCCAGCAGTCCCTCCGGTAGAGGTCCTAACACCGGGGAGCTGTTTTTT.

V usage is TRBV11-2 and J usage is TRBJ2-7, with D maybe TRBD1 (6 bases). This CDR3 is 14 amino acids long. Trimming left V 1 base short and J 4 bases short, with 11 bases between. CDR1 is SGHAT and CDR2 is FQNNGV in the germline V gene. CDR3 sequence (DNA): TGTGCCAGCAGCTTAGCACAGGGATCGTACGAGCAGTACTTC. Its protein is CASSLAQGSYEQYF.

This sequence joins TRBV7-2 and TRBJ1-5, with TRBD1 as a possible D gene (5 bases). Germline-derived CDR1 and CDR2 are SGHTA and FQGNSA. CDR3 length: 15 residues. The V and J ends lost 0 bases and 7 bases respectively, with 13 bases between them. The CDR3 coding sequence is TGTGCCAGCAGCTTAGCAGAGGGGCGGAGGCAGCCCCAGCATTTT. Translating gives CASSLAEGRRQPQHF.

The V call is TRBV27, the J call TRBJ2-2, with D perhaps given as TRBD1 or TRBD2 (5 bases each). Germline assignment: CDR1 MNHEY and CDR2 SMNVEV (reference sequence). The CDR3 length is 15 residues. Trimming stripped 4 bases from V and 1 base from J, with 10 bases between. CDR3 bases: TGTGCCAGCAGTTATCGAGGGGTGAACACCGGGGAGCTGTTTTTT. Translation gives CASSYRGVNTGELFF.

V gene TRBV5-6 combines with J gene TRBJ2-7, with D unclear. V lost 0 bases and J lost 2, with 15 bases in between. The CDR3 has 16 amino acids. Germline V lookup: CDR1 SGHDT, CDR2 YYEEEE. CDR3 amino acids: CASSLARSFFPYEQYF. The CDR3, as DNA: TGTGCCAGCAGCTTGGCACGGAGCTTTTTTCCCTACGAGCAGTACTTC.

Concerning this clone: Other DNA sequences within the sample encode an identical CDR3. The chain is built from TRBV24-1 and TRBJ1-1; TRBD1 matches 9 bases. Trimming at V came to 7 bases and at J to 1 base, leaving 0 bases not matched to a gene. Germline CDR1 and CDR2: KGHDR and SFDVKD. The CDR3 spans 13 residues. The CDR3 protein is CATRDRGNTEAFF. CDR3 DNA sequence: TGTGCCACCAGGGACAGGGGGAACACTGAAGCTTTCTTT.

In this sample, this clone turned up once. The J gene is TRBJ2-3, the V gene TRBV10-2; D is unresolved. CDR3 length: 14 amino acids. Per germline, CDR1 WSHSY and CDR2 SAAADI. V lost 3 bases and J lost 4, with 11 bases in between. The CDR3 is CASSDLRVPDTQYF. The CDR3 DNA is TGCGCCAGCAGTGATCTAAGGGTCCCAGATACGCAGTATTTT.

This chain links TRBV25-1 with TRBJ1-2; D is unresolved. From germline, CDR1 is MGHDK and CDR2 SYGVNS. The CDR3 is made up of 13 amino acids. The ends were cut back, 2 bases at V and 0 bases at J, with 4 bases in the middle. CDR3: CASSEGANYGYTF. The CDR3 DNA reads TGTGCCAGCAGTGAAGGGGCTAACTATGGCTACACCTTC.

J is TRBJ2-2 and V is TRBV30; 7 bases map to TRBD2. The germline gives CDR1 GTSNPN, CDR2 SVGIG (reference sequence). The CDR3 runs 15 residues. Trimming at V came to 5 bases and at J to 3 bases, leaving 9 bases not matched to a gene. CDR3 protein: CAWPGSSGYTGELFF. CDR3 coding DNA: TGTGCCTGGCCAGGGTCTAGCGGATACACCGGGGAGCTGTTTTTT.

The chain joins TRBV19 to TRBJ2-1, with D unresolved. Germline V gene sequence: CDR1 LNHDA, CDR2 SQIVND (reference sequence). Trimming removed 2 bases from V and 6 bases from J, with 11 bases in between. There are 14 residues in the CDR3. In DNA, the CDR3 is TGTGCCAGTAGTATATCCCTAGATGGCAATGAGCAGTTCTTC. Its translation is CASSISLDGNEQFF.

V usage is TRBV6-2 or TRBV6-3 and J usage is TRBJ1-2; D is ambiguous. Per the germline V gene, CDR1 is MNHEY and CDR2 is SVGEGT. CDR3 size: 16 residues. V was pared by 6 bases and J by 4 bases, with 21 bases between. CDR3 bases: TGTGCCAGCAGCCCTCTTACCCTGGGCAGTTTCTATGGCTACACCTTC. As protein: CASSPLTLGSFYGYTF.